Below, 20 T cell receptor beta chains from the same sample are listed, as sequenced in a study of blood T cell repertoires in COVID-19. The data were produced by immunoSEQ multiplex PCR, yet TCRdb's version contains in-frame clones alone and is incomplete. The sample lists 55,000 or so clones; 87% were seen once. Input material: peripheral blood. These receptors originate from a middle-aged man with COVID-19, enrolled during active disease.

The chain joins TRBV3-1 (or the pseudogene TRBV3-2) to TRBJ2-2; 12 bases agree with TRBD2. From germline, CDR1 is LGHDT and CDR2 YNNKEL (reference sequence). V lost 1 base, J lost 2 bases, and 11 bases stayed unmatched. The CDR3 is 20 amino acids. CDR3 DNA: TGTGCCAGCAGCCAAGGATTTTCAGGACTAGCGGGGCTTAACACCGGGGAGCTGTTTTTT. Translation: CASSQGFSGLAGLNTGELFF.

This chain links TRBV5-4 with TRBJ2-1; perhaps TRBD2 as D (5 bases). The CDR3 length is 18 residues. V was trimmed by 0 bases and J by 0 bases, leaving 16 bases between them. Germline CDR1 and CDR2: SGHNT and YYREEE (reference sequence). DNA of the CDR3: TGTGCCAGCAGCTTGGCCCTAGCACCCCGAAGCTCCTACAATGAGCAGTTCTTC. This encodes CASSLALAPRSSYNEQFF.

The chain uses TRBV19 and TRBJ2-1; 8 bases map to TRBD2. Germline V gene lookup returns CDR1 LNHDA and CDR2 SQIVND (reference sequence). The CDR3 has 15 amino acids. Losses at the gene ends were 4 bases for V and 5 bases for J; bases not matched to a gene: 7. The CDR3 is CASSKGTSLDNEQFF. For the CDR3, the DNA is TGTGCCAGTAGTAAGGGGACTAGTCTCGACAATGAGCAGTTCTTC.

This chain connects TRBV2 to TRBJ2-3; the D gene is possibly TRBD2 (5 bases). With 6 bases removed from V and 6 bases from J, the gap between germline ends came to 16 bases. There are 14 residues in the CDR3. Germline-derived CDR1 and CDR2 are SNHLY and FYNNEI. The CDR3 DNA reads as TGTGCCAGCAGCAAGGGCGGGTCTGCTGATACGCAGTATTTT. This sequence encodes CASSKGGSADTQYF.

This clone has just a few counts. This chain links TRBV11-2 with TRBJ2-1; 10 bases are shared with TRBD2. Germline V gene lookup returns CDR1 SGHAT and CDR2 FQNNGV. The CDR3 has 16 amino acids. The V segment lost 0 bases and the J segment 7 bases; nucleotides outside the gene matches: 6. The CDR3 DNA follows: TGTGCCAGCAGCTTAGATCAAGCGGGGGGGCGGAATGAGCAGTTCTTC. Protein sequence: CASSLDQAGGRNEQFF.

The chain carries TRBV27 and TRBJ2-3; TRBD2 agrees at 7 bases. The CDR3 is 16 residues long. Losses at the gene ends were 5 bases for V and 1 base for J; bases not matched to a gene: 9. Germline assignment: CDR1 MNHEY and CDR2 SMNVEV (reference sequence). The CDR3 coding sequence is TGTGCCAGCAGTCAAATTCGCGGGGGACGCACAGATACGCAGTATTTT. This encodes CASSQIRGGRTDTQYF.

The chain is built from TRBV5-4 and TRBJ2-5; 7 nucleotides line up with TRBD1. The junction had 4 bases not matched to a gene; V was cut back by 6 bases and J by 2 bases. The CDR3 has 13 residues. Germline CDR1 reads SGHNT; CDR2 reads YYREEE (reference sequence). The CDR3 coding sequence is TGTGCCAGCAACCGACAGGGACAAGAGACCCAGTACTTC. It codes for CASNRQGQETQYF.

The chain recombines TRBV7-6 with TRBJ2-2; 10 bases map to TRBD2. The CDR3 totals 15 residues. The V gene end was trimmed by 7 bases and the J gene end by 7 bases; junction bases not matched to a gene: 9. Germline V gene lookup returns CDR1 SGHVS and CDR2 FNYEAQ. DNA for the CDR3: TGTGCCAGCACCCTAGGTTCTAGCGGGGGCGGGGAGCTGTTTTTT. It yields the protein CASTLGSSGGGELFF.

The chain links TRBV19 to TRBJ2-3, with 10 nucleotides matching TRBD2. The CDR3 spans 15 residues. Trimming took 4 bases from V and 4 from J; bases not matched to a gene: 5. Germline loops: CDR1 LNHDA, CDR2 SQIVND (reference sequence). The CDR3 spells CASSSSGGMADTQYF. The CDR3, as DNA: TGTGCCAGTAGTAGTAGCGGGGGGATGGCAGATACGCAGTATTTT.

This clone came up once. CDR3 residues: CAWSRSGGPHRFF. The CDR3, as DNA: TGTGCCTGGAGTAGATCAGGGGGGCCCCATCGGTTCTTC. The chain uses TRBV30 and TRBJ2-1, with a weak D call TRBD1 (7 bases). Trimming removed 2 bases from V and 15 bases from J, with 20 bases in between. From germline, CDR1 is GTSNPN and CDR2 SVGIG (reference sequence). There are 13 residues in the CDR3.

V gene TRBV4-2 combines with J gene TRBJ2-1; 12 bases match TRBD2. Germline CDR1 is LGHNA and CDR2 is YNFKEQ. The CDR3 totals 15 residues. V trimming: 0 bases; J trimming: 7 bases; junction bases outside the gene matches: 1. CDR3 region: CASSQDGLAGNEQFF. The CDR3 DNA is TGTGCCAGCAGCCAAGATGGACTAGCGGGAAATGAGCAGTTCTTC.

The chain carries TRBV10-3 and TRBJ2-3, with 11 bases that match TRBD1. The CDR3 runs to 16 residues. J was trimmed by 0 bases and V by 6 bases; bases with no gene match: 5. Germline V CDR1 and CDR2: ENHRY, SYGVKD. The CDR3 DNA reads as TGTGCCATCAGCAGGGGGACAGGGGGAAGCACAGATACGCAGTATTTT. Its translation is CAISRGTGGSTDTQYF.

A few counts support this clone. This chain connects TRBV7-8 to TRBJ1-4; possibly TRBD1 for D (5 bases). This CDR3 has 15 amino acids. Germline V gene sequence: CDR1 SGHVS, CDR2 FQNEAQ. The V gene lost 1 base and the J gene lost 8 bases, with 14 bases spanning the gap. In nucleotides, the CDR3 is TGTGCCAGCAGCTTAGTAGGGTCGGGGGGAGAAAAACTGTTTTTT. Its protein product is CASSLVGSGGEKLFF. Together with reference TRBV7-8 and TRBJ1-4, the CDR3 gives the full variable domain: GAGVSQSPRYKVAKRGQDVALRCDPISGHVSLFWYQQALGQGPEFLTYFQNEAQLDKSGLPSDRFFAERPEGSVSTLKIQRTQQEDSAVYLCASSLVGSGGEKLFFGSGTQLSVL.

This clone has only one observation. V and J are TRBV28 and TRBJ2-5, with 9 bases matching TRBD1. This CDR3 comprises 16 residues. J lost 4 bases, V lost 7 bases, and 13 bases had no gene match. Germline CDR1 reads MDHEN; CDR2 reads SYDVKM. CDR3 region: CASNSPGGGQGETQYF. The CDR3 DNA follows: TGTGCCAGCAATTCTCCTGGGGGGGGACAGGGAGAGACCCAGTACTTC.

The chain has TRBV20-1 and TRBJ1-4; 7 bases are a match to TRBD1. The CDR3 runs 11 residues. CDR1 and CDR2 from the germline V gene are DFQATT and SNEGSKA (reference sequence). V was pared by 6 bases and J by 16 bases, with 11 bases of the junction left unmatched. The CDR3 spells CSAEGGRAQFF. Written as DNA, the CDR3 is TGCAGTGCCGAAGGGGGCAGGGCTCAGTTTTTT.

This clone was picked up one time. This chain joins TRBV9 and TRBJ2-1; 11 nucleotides match TRBD2. The J segment lost 5 bases and the V segment lost 3 bases, leaving 4 bases of the junction unmatched. CDR3 length equals 15 residues. Germline values: CDR1 SGDLS, CDR2 YYNGEE. The CDR3 here is CASSAGLAEDNEQFF. DNA of the CDR3: TGTGCCAGCAGCGCGGGACTAGCGGAGGACAATGAGCAGTTCTTC. Full variable domain (outside the CDR3, taken from reference TRBV9 and TRBJ2-1): DSGVTQTPKHLITATGQRVTLRCSPRSGDLSVYWYQQSLDQGLQFLIQYYNGEERAKGNILERFSAQQFPDLHSELNLSSLELGDSALYFCASSAGLAEDNEQFFGPGTRLTVL.

This clone was recorded once. V usage is TRBV25-1 and J usage is TRBJ2-1; the match to TRBD1 covers 7 bases. Germline loops: CDR1 MGHDK, CDR2 SYGVNS. The CDR3 length is 16 residues. The ends lost 6 bases at V and 2 bases at J; junction bases unmatched: 10. The CDR3 loop is CASRLEQGLTYNEQFF. In nucleotides, the CDR3 is TGTGCCAGCAGACTAGAACAGGGGTTAACCTACAATGAGCAGTTCTTC.

There are a few counts of this clone. The rearrangement joins TRBV19 to TRBJ2-1; D is perhaps TRBD1 (6 bases). Trimming took off 4 bases at V and 8 bases at J, with 9 bases between the two ends. CDR3 length equals 12 residues. The germline V gene encodes CDR1 LNHDA and CDR2 SQIVND (reference sequence). CDR3 sequence reads: CASSNQGYEQFF. In DNA form, the CDR3 reads TGTGCCAGTAGTAACCAGGGGTATGAGCAGTTCTTC.

This clone was counted only a few times. The CDR3 nucleotides are TGTGCCAGCAGCTTAGACCCCAGGGTTTACGGAAACACCATATATTTT. This encodes CASSLDPRVYGNTIYF. The chain links TRBV13 to TRBJ1-3; tentatively, D is TRBD1 (5 bases). V gave up 1 base and J gave up 4 bases, with 14 bases separating them. The CDR3 covers 16 residues. The germline V gene encodes CDR1 PRHDT and CDR2 FYEKMQ (reference sequence).

V and J are TRBV9 and TRBJ2-7; D gene unclear. There are 14 residues in the CDR3. The V and J ends lost 3 bases and 2 bases respectively, with 12 bases between them. Germline CDR1 is SGDLS and CDR2 is YYNGEE. CDR3 nucleotide sequence: TGTGCCAGCAGCGCGGATTACGCGGCCTACGAGCAGTACTTC. Residues: CASSADYAAYEQYF.